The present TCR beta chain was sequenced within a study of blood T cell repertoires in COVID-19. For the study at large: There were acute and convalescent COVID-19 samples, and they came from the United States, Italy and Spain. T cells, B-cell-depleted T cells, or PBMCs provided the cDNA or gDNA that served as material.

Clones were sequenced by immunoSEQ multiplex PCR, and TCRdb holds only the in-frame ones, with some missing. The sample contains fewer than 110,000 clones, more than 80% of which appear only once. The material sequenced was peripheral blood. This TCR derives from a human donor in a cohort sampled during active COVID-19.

CDR3 sequence reads: CASSEGTGSEAFF. Here the CDR3 DNA reads TGTGCCAGCAGTGAAGGGACAGGCTCTGAAGCTTTCTTT. The chain joins TRBV6-1 to TRBJ1-1; the match to TRBD1 covers 7 bases. Germline loops: CDR1 MNHNS, CDR2 SASEGT. The CDR3 loop spans 13 amino acids. The trim removed 1 base at V and 6 bases at J, leaving 2 bases unmatched.